What follows are 2 T cell receptor beta chains derived from one specimen sequenced in a study of T cells expressing NK-cell markers. TCRdb reworked the 5' RACE reads into one entry per CDR3 protein, no DNA. Its clone listing holds about 460,000 distinct CDR3 sequences. The specimen was blood T cells: a sorted CD56 or NKG2C T cell subset, CD4+ or CD8+ T cells, or bulk PBMC T cells (not recorded which). These receptors were collected from a woman in her 50s in good health.

The V and J genes are TRBV29-1 and TRBJ1-2; absent DNA, TCRdb's TRBD1 call cannot be checked. The CDR3 totals 12 residues. Germline CDR1 reads SQVTM; CDR2 reads ANQGSEA. The CDR3: CSVPGREYGYTF.

The chain links TRBV7-8 to TRBJ2-1; absent DNA, TCRdb's TRBD2 call cannot be checked. This CDR3 is 13 amino acids long. The germline V gene has CDR1 SGHVS and CDR2 FQNEAQ. The CDR3 sequence: CASSLTIGEIQFF.